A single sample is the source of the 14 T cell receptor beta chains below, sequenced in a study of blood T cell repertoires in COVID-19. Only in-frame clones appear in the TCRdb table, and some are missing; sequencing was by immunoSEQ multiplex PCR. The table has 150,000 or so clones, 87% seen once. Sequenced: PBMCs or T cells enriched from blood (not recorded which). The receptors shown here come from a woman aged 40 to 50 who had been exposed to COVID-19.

CDR3 bases: TGTGCCAGCAGCGCAAACCGACGGGGGGGCCTAACAGATACGCAGTATTTT. This gives the protein CASSANRRGGLTDTQYF. This chain joins TRBV9 and TRBJ2-3, with 8 bases identical to TRBD2. The CDR3 length is 17 residues. Germline V lookup: CDR1 SGDLS, CDR2 YYNGEE. V dropped 3 bases and J dropped 3; count of bases not matched to a gene: 12.

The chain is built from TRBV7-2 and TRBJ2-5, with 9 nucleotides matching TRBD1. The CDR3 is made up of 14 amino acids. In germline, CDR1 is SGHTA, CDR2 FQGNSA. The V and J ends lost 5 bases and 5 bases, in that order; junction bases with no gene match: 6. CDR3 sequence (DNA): TGTGCCAGCAGCAAACAGGGGGCCCGGGAGACCCAGTACTTC. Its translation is CASSKQGARETQYF.

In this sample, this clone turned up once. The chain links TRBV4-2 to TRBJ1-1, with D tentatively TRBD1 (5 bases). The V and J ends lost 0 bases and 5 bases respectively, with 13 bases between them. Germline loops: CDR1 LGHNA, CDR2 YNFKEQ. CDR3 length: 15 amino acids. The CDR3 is CASSQEGGTQTEAFF. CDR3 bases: TGTGCCAGCAGCCAAGAGGGGGGGACGCAAACTGAAGCTTTCTTT.

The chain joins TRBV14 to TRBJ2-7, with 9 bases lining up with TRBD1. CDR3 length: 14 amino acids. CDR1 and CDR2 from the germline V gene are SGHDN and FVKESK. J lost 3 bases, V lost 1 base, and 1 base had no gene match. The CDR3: CASSQVTGGYEQYF. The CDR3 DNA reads TGTGCCAGCAGCCAAGTGACAGGGGGCTACGAGCAGTACTTC.

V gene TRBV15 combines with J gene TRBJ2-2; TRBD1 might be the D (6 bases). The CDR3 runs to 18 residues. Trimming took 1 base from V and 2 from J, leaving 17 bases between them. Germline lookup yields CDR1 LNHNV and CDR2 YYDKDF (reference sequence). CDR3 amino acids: CATSRAQGWGLNTGELFF. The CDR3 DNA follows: TGTGCCACCAGCAGAGCTCAAGGGTGGGGGCTAAACACCGGGGAGCTGTTTTTT. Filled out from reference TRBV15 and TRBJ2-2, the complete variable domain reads DAMVIQNPRYQVTQFGKPVTLSCSQTLNHNVMYWYQQKSSQAPKLLFHYYDKDFNNEADTPDNFQSRRPNTSFCFLDIRSPGLGDTAMYLCATSRAQGWGLNTGELFFGEGSRLTVL.

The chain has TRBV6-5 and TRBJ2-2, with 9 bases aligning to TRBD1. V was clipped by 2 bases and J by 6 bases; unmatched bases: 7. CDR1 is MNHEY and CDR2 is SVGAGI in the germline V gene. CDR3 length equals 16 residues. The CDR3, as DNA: TGTGCCAGCAGTTACCCATGGACAGGGGAGGCCGGGGAGCTGTTTTTT. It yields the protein CASSYPWTGEAGELFF.

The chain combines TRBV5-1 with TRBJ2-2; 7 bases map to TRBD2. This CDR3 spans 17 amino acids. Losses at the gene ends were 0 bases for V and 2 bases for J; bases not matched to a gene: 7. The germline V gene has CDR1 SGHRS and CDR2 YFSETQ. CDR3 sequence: CASSLEVAGLNTGELFF. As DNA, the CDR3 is TGCGCCAGCAGCTTGGAGGTAGCGGGCCTTAACACCGGGGAGCTGTTTTTT.

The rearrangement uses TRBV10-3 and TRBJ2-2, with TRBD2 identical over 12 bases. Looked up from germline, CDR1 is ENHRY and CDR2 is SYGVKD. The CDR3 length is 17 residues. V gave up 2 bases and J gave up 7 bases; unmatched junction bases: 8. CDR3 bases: TGTGCCATCAGTGAGCGACGGACTAGCGGGGTGTTCGGGGAGCTGTTTTTT. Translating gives CAISERRTSGVFGELFF.

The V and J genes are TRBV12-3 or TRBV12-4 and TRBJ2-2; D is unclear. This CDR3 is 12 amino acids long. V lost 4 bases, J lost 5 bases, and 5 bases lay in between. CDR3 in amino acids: CASSSKTGELFF. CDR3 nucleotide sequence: TGTGCCAGCAGTTCAAAAACCGGGGAGCTGTTTTTT.

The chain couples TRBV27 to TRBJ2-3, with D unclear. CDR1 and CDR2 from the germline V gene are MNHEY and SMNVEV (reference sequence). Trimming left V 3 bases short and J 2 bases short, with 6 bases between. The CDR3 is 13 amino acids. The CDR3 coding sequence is TGTGCCAGCAGTTTCACCTACACAGATACGCAGTATTTT. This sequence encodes CASSFTYTDTQYF.

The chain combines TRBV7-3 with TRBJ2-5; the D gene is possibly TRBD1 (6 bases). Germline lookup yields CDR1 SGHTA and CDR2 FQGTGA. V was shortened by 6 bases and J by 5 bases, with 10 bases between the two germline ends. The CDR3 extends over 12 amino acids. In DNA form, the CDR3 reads TGTGCCAGCAGTATGAGGGGGGAGACCCAGTACTTC. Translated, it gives CASSMRGETQYF.

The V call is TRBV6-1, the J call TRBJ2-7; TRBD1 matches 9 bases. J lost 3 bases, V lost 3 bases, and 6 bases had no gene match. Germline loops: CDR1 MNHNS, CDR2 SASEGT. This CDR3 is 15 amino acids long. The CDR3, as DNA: TGTGCCAGCAGTGATCCGGGACAGGGCATCTACGAGCAGTACTTC. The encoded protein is CASSDPGQGIYEQYF.

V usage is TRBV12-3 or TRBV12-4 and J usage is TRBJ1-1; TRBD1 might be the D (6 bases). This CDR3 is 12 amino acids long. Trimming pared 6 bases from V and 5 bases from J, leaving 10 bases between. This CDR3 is CASSHQGTEAFF. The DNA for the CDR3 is TGTGCCAGCAGCCACCAGGGGACTGAAGCTTTCTTT.

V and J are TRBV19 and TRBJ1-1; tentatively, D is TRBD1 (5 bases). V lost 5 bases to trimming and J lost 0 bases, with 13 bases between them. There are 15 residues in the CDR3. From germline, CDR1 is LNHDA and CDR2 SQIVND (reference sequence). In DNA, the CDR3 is TGTGCCAGTAGTTCACATTCAGGGTTGAACACTGAAGCTTTCTTT. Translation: CASSSHSGLNTEAFF.